The 11 T cell receptor beta chains below all came from one sample that was sequenced in a study of preoperative IRX-2 immunotherapy in early breast cancer. Repertoires were generated with immunoSEQ multiplex PCR, while TCRdb's copy carries only in-frame clones and drops some. In the table there are 5,000 to 6,500 clones, 55% to 65% of which are singletons. Indicated treatment: preoperative locoregional IRX-2 cytokine immunotherapy. Sequenced material: tumor tissue, taken before IRX-2 immunotherapy. The receptors shown here come from a human donor with breast cancer.

Relative to its sample, this clone is large. The chain recombines TRBV11-3 with TRBJ2-1; 8 nucleotides match TRBD2. This CDR3 region has 17 residues. V gave up 3 bases and J gave up 0 bases; unmatched junction bases: 7. CDR1 is SGHNT and CDR2 is YENEEA in the germline V gene. Here the CDR3 reads CASSLGVAGFSYNEQFF. The CDR3 nucleotides read TGTGCCAGCAGCTTGGGAGTAGCGGGATTCTCCTACAATGAGCAGTTCTTC.

V is TRBV6-8 and J is TRBJ2-3; D is unclear. Trimming cost V 7 bases and J 0 bases, with 14 bases left between them. Looked up from germline, CDR1 is MNHGY and CDR2 is SAAAGT. CDR3 length: 15 residues. The CDR3 coding sequence is TGTGCCAGCACCTCGTTTGGCGGCAGCACAGATACGCAGTATTTT. Translation: CASTSFGGSTDTQYF.

The CDR3 loop reads CASSQDGTLSNQPQHF. The CDR3 DNA reads TGCGCCAGCAGCCAAGATGGGACACTCAGCAATCAGCCCCAGCATTTT. The chain is built from TRBV1 and TRBJ1-5; the D call in the table, TRBD1, was not verified against the DNA. TRBV1 is classified as a pseudogene. The CDR3 runs 16 residues.

A word on this clone: The junction departs from germline at one end; a sequencing error may be responsible. The rearrangement uses TRBV6-8 and TRBJ1-4; 7 nucleotides match TRBD1. The CDR3 is 19 residues long. Germline V lookup: CDR1 MNHGY, CDR2 SAAAGT. The CDR3 region has the DNA TGTGCCAGCAGTGACTCGAGGGACAGATTTTCTGCAACTAATGAAAAACTGTTTTTT. It is translated as CASSDSRDRFSATNEKLFF.

The chain carries TRBV12-5 and TRBJ1-2, with D perhaps matching TRBD1 (5 bases). This CDR3 has 15 residues. CDR1 and CDR2 from the germline V gene are LGHNT and FRNRAP. CDR3 DNA sequence: TGTGCCACCCTGCCTCGACAGCTTCCTGCATATGGCTACACCTTC. Its translation: CATLPRQLPAYGYTF. Supplemented by reference TRBV12-5 and TRBJ1-2, the full variable domain reads DARVTQTPRHKVTEMGQEVTMRCQPILGHNTVFWYRQTMMQGLELLAYFRNRAPLDDSGMPKDRFSAEMPDATLATLKIQPSEPRDSAVYFCATLPRQLPAYGYTFGSGTRLTVV.

The V call is TRBV5-1, the J call TRBJ2-5, with unresolved D. The ends were cut back, 0 bases at V and 4 bases at J, with 10 bases in the middle. CDR1 and CDR2 (germline): SGHRS, YFSETQ. This CDR3 spans 14 amino acids. The CDR3 sequence is CASSLAGDIETQYF. The CDR3 DNA is TGCGCCAGCAGCTTGGCGGGTGACATAGAGACCCAGTACTTC.

This clone was picked up a small number of times. The chain has TRBV6-8 and TRBJ2-7, with 7 bases aligning to TRBD1. Trimming removed 5 bases from V and 4 bases from J; junction bases left unmatched: 8. From germline, CDR1 is MNHGY and CDR2 SAAAGT. The length of the CDR3 is 14 residues. CDR3: CASSRTGTSYEQYF. Written as DNA, the CDR3 is TGTGCCAGCAGTCGGACAGGCACCTCATACGAGCAGTACTTC.

This clone was detected only a few times. This chain links TRBV6-8 with TRBJ2-7, with D perhaps TRBD1 or TRBD2 (5 bases each). CDR1 and CDR2 from the germline V gene are MNHGY and SAAAGT. V was cut by 6 bases and J by 2 bases, with 11 bases left in between. The CDR3 sequence is 13 residues long. CDR3 sequence reads: CASRGDGTYEQYF. The CDR3 bases are TGTGCCAGCAGAGGGGACGGAACCTACGAGCAGTACTTC.

J is TRBJ2-2 and V is TRBV29-1, with 8 bases fitting TRBD1. J was trimmed by 5 bases and V by 5 bases; bases with no gene match: 7. This CDR3 is 14 amino acids long. The germline gives CDR1 SQVTM, CDR2 ANQGSEA. CDR3 in DNA: TGCAGCGTTCGAAATGACAGGGGTACCGGGGAGCTGTTTTTT. This gives the protein CSVRNDRGTGELFF.

The rearrangement joins TRBV28 to TRBJ1-2, with no clear D. Trimming removed 7 bases at V and 4 bases at J, with 16 bases between. Germline-derived CDR1 and CDR2 are MDHEN and SYDVKM. The CDR3 covers 14 residues. CDR3 in amino acids: CASTSVSASYGYTF. CDR3 DNA: TGTGCCAGCACTTCTGTATCGGCCTCCTATGGCTACACCTTC.

The chain is built from TRBV6-8 and TRBJ1-5; 10 bases are shared with TRBD1. The CDR3 has 13 residues. The J segment lost 7 bases and the V segment lost 5 bases, leaving 2 bases of the junction unmatched. Germline V CDR1 and CDR2: MNHGY, SAAAGT. The CDR3 bases are TGTGCCAGCAGTGACAGGGGGCGGCAGCCCCAGCATTTT. Its translation: CASSDRGRQPQHF.